The 3 T cell receptor beta chains below were found in one sample sequenced in a study of CD8+ T cells in alopecia areata. Treatment indicated: oral pan-JAK inhibitor, 5-10 mg twice daily. Sequencing templates came from extracted RNA that was reverse transcribed into cDNA. The method was immunoSEQ multiplex PCR; TCRdb's version includes in-frame clones alone and lacks a portion of them. The repertoire has 80,000 or so clones, roughly 66% of them found once; the top ten carry roughly a quarter. Sample: CD8+ T cells sorted from blood, taken at week 24, from a patient treated with tofacitinib. These receptors were collected from a human donor with alopecia areata.

The chain recombines TRBV7-2 with TRBJ1-2; D call uncertain. Trimming took 7 bases from V and 4 from J, leaving 10 bases between them. Germline V gene sequence: CDR1 SGHTA, CDR2 FQGNSA. The CDR3 loop spans 12 amino acids. The CDR3 protein is CASTGDLYGYTF. In DNA, the CDR3 is TGTGCCAGCACCGGGGATCTCTATGGCTACACCTTC.

This chain connects TRBV27 to TRBJ2-7; D unresolved. In germline, CDR1 is MNHEY, CDR2 SMNVEV (reference sequence). V lost 7 bases and J 5 bases, leaving 21 bases between the germline ends. The CDR3 has 15 amino acids. CDR3 loop: CASTPVGPLLDEQYF. The CDR3 DNA reads TGTGCCAGCACCCCCGTCGGGCCCCTCTTGGACGAGCAGTACTTC.

The chain joins TRBV7-9 to TRBJ2-3; D gene ambiguous. The CDR3 covers 17 residues. Trimming shortened V by 1 base and J by 4 bases, and 18 bases separated the two germline ends. Germline V gives CDR1 SEHNR, CDR2 FQNEAQ (reference sequence). This CDR3 is CASSLGESPPRADTQYF. The CDR3 DNA reads TGTGCCAGCAGCTTAGGGGAATCACCCCCCAGAGCAGATACGCAGTATTTT. Based on the CDR3 plus reference TRBV7-9 and TRBJ2-3, the full variable domain is DTGVSQNPRHKITKRGQNVTFRCDPISEHNRLYWYRQTLGQGPEFLTYFQNEAQLEKSRLLSDRFSAERPKGSFSTLEIQRTEQGDSAMYLCASSLGESPPRADTQYFGPGTRLTVL.